The clone carrying this TCR beta chain was found a few times. The antigen remains undetermined. Separate cDNA molecules each had unique molecular identifiers attached to them. TCRdb recomputed calls from the 5' RACE reads with MiXCR, one row per CDR3 protein. Of some 60,000 distinct CDR3 sequences listed, about 9.9% are singletons. The record originates from a study of early T cells in non-severe SARS-CoV-2 infection. Study results and caveats: In VDJdb matching, anti-spike CD8 responses were favored while private and CD4 specificities went missing.

CDR1 is DFQATT, CDR2 SNEGSKA, per germline (reference sequence). The V end was cut by 3 bases, the J end by 4 bases, with 12 bases between. This CDR3 spans 13 amino acids. The sample taken for sequencing was whole blood. The V and J genes are TRBV20-1 and TRBJ1-1; D may be TRBD1 (5 bases). The receptor comes from an adult who was a healthcare worker with PCR-confirmed SARS-CoV-2 infection or an uninfected control (not recorded which). The CDR3 protein is CSASLGGSTEAFF. In nucleotides, the CDR3 is TGCAGTGCTAGTCTTGGGGGATCCACTGAAGCTTTCTTT.